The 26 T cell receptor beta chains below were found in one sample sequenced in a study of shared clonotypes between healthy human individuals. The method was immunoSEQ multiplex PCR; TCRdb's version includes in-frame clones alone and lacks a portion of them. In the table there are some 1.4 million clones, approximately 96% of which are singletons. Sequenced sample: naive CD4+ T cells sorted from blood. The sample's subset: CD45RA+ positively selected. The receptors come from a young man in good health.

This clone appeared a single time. The CDR3 DNA reads as TGCGCCAGCACCCCAGTAGAAGCGGGAGGGGATACGCAGTATTTT. Its translation: CASTPVEAGGDTQYF. The chain joins TRBV5-1 to TRBJ2-3; 10 bases agree with TRBD2. The CDR3 is made up of 15 amino acids. Germline CDR1 is SGHRS and CDR2 is YFSETQ. The ends lost 6 bases at V and 6 bases at J; junction bases unmatched: 10.

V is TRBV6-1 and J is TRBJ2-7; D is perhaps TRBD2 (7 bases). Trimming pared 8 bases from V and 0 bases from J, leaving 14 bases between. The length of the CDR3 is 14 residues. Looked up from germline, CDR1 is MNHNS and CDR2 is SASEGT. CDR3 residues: CASAGGGGSYEQYF. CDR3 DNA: TGTGCCAGCGCTGGGGGAGGGGGCTCCTACGAGCAGTACTTC.

CDR3 region: CAISDRVAGGTKNEQFF. The CDR3 DNA reads as TGTGCCATCAGTGACCGAGTAGCGGGAGGGACAAAAAATGAGCAGTTCTTC. The V call is TRBV10-3, the J call TRBJ2-1; 11 bases are a match to TRBD2. The germline gives CDR1 ENHRY, CDR2 SYGVKD. The CDR3 is made up of 17 amino acids. The junction had 11 bases not matched to a gene; V was cut back by 3 bases and J by 7 bases.

DNA for the CDR3: TGTGCCAGCAGCCCCCATAGGGGGGGAGGACAGAGCTCTGGAAACACCATATATTTT. Its translation: CASSPHRGGGQSSGNTIYF. J is TRBJ1-3 and V is TRBV9; D possibly corresponds to TRBD1 (6 bases). The V end lost 4 bases, the J end lost 0 bases, and 23 bases lay between the germline ends. The CDR3 has 19 amino acids. Germline V gene sequence: CDR1 SGDLS, CDR2 YYNGEE.

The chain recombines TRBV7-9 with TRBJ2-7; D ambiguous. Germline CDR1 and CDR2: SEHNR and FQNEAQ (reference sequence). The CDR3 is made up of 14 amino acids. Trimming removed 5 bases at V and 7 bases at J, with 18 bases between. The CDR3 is CASSDNWWGKEQYF. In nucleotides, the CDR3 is TGTGCCAGCAGCGATAACTGGTGGGGAAAAGAGCAGTACTTC.

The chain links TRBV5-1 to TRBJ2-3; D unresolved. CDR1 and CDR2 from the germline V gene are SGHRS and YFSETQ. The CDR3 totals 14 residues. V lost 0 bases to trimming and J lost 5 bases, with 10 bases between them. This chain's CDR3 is CASSLGTAKDTQYF. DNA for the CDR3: TGCGCCAGCAGCTTGGGGACCGCGAAAGATACGCAGTATTTT.

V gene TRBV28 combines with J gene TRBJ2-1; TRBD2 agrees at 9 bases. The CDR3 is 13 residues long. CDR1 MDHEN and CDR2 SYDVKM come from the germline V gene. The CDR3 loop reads CYTLAGEGDEQFF. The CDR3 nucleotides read TGTTATACATTAGCGGGAGAGGGGGATGAGCAGTTCTTC.

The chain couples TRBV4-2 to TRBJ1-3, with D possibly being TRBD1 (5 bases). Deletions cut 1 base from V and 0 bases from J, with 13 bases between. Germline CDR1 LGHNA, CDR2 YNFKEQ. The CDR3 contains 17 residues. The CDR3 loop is CASSQAGPQSSGNTIYF. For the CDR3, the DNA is TGTGCCAGCAGCCAAGCGGGGCCCCAGAGCTCTGGAAACACCATATATTTT.

The CDR3 sequence is CASTGSGGELFF. CDR3 bases: TGTGCCAGTACTGGGAGCGGGGGGGAGCTGTTTTTT. The V call is TRBV19, the J call TRBJ2-2; D may be TRBD2 (6 bases). Germline V CDR1 and CDR2: LNHDA, SQIVND (reference sequence). The CDR3 has 12 residues. Trimming removed 7 bases from V and 8 bases from J, with 11 bases in between.

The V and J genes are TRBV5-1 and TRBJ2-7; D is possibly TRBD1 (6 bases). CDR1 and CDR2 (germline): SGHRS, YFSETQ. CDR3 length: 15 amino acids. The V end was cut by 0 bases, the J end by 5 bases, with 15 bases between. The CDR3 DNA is TGCGCCAGCAGCTTGGTGCAGGGGAGTCGGAACGAGCAGTACTTC. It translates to CASSLVQGSRNEQYF.

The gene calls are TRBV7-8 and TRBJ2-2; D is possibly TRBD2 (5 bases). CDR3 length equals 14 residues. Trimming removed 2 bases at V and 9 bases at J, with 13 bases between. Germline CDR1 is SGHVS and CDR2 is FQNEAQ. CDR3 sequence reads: CASSLQRGGRELFF. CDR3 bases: TGTGCCAGCAGCTTACAACGGGGTGGGAGGGAGCTGTTTTTT. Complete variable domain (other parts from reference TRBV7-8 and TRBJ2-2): GAGVSQSPRYKVAKRGQDVALRCDPISGHVSLFWYQQALGQGPEFLTYFQNEAQLDKSGLPSDRFFAERPEGSVSTLKIQRTQQEDSAVYLCASSLQRGGRELFFGEGSRLTVL.

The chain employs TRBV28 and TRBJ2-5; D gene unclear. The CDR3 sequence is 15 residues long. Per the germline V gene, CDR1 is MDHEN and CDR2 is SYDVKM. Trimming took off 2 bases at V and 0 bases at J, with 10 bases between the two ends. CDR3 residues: CASSLSDKYQETQYF. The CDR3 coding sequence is TGTGCCAGCAGTTTAAGCGACAAGTACCAAGAGACCCAGTACTTC.

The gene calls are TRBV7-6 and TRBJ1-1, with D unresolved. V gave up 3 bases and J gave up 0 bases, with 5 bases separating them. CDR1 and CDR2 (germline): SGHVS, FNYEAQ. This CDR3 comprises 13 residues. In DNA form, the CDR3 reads TGTGCCAGCAGCTTTAGGGTGAACACTGAAGCTTTCTTT. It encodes CASSFRVNTEAFF.

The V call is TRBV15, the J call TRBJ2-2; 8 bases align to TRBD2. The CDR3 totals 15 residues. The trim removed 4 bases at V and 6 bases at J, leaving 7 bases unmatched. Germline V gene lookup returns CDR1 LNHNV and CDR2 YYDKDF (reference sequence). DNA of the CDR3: TGTGCCACCAGCAACCAGCAGCGGGAGTCCGGGGAGCTGTTTTTT. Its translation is CATSNQQRESGELFF.

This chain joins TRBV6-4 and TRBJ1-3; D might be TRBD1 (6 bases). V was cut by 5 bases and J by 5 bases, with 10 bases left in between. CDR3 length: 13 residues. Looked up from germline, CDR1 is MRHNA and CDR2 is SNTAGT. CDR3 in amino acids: CASSSGERNTIYF. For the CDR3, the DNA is TGTGCCAGCAGTTCAGGGGAAAGAAACACCATATATTTT.

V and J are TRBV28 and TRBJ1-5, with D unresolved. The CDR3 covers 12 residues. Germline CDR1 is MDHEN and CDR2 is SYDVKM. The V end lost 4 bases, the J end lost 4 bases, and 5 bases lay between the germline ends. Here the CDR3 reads CASSYLNQPQHF. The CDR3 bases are TGTGCCAGCAGTTATTTAAATCAGCCCCAGCATTTT.

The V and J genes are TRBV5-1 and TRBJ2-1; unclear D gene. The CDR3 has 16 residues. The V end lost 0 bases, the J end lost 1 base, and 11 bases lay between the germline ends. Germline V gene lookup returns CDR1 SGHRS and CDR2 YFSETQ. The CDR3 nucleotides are TGCGCCAGCAGCTTGGAAGTGGGCCTATCCTACAATGAGCAGTTCTTC. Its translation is CASSLEVGLSYNEQFF.

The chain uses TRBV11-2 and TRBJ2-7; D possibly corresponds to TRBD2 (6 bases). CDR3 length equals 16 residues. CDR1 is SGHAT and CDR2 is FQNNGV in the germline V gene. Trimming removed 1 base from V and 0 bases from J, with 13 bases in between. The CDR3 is CASSLVTSRSSYEQYF. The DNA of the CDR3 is TGTGCCAGCAGCTTAGTCACTAGCAGGAGCTCCTACGAGCAGTACTTC.

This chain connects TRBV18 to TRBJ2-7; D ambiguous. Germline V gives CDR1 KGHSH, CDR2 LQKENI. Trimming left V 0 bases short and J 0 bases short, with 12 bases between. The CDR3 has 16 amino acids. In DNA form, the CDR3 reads TGTGCCAGCTCACCACCCCCACCAGCTATCTCCTACGAGCAGTACTTC. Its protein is CASSPPPPAISYEQYF.

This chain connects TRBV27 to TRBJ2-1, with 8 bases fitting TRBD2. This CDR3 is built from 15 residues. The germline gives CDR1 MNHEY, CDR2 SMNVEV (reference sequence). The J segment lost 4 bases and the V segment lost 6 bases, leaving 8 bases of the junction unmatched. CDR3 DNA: TGTGCCAGCAGAGCCAGGGCTAGCGGGTACAATGAGCAGTTCTTC. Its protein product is CASRARASGYNEQFF.

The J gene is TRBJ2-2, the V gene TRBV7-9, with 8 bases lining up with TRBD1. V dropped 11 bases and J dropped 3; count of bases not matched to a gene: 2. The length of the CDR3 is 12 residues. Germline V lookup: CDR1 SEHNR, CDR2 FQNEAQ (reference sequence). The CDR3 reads CAGTGDTGELFF. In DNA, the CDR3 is TGTGCCGGGACAGGAGACACCGGGGAGCTGTTTTTT. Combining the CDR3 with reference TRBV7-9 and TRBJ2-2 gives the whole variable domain DTGVSQNPRHKITKRGQNVTFRCDPISEHNRLYWYRQTLGQGPEFLTYFQNEAQLEKSRLLSDRFSAERPKGSFSTLEIQRTEQGDSAMYLCAGTGDTGELFFGEGSRLTVL.

The CDR3 sequence: CATSRAGQTYEQYF. The CDR3 DNA sequence: TGTGCCACCAGCAGAGCGGGACAGACCTACGAGCAGTACTTC. The chain employs TRBV15 and TRBJ2-7; 7 nucleotides match TRBD1. CDR3 length: 14 residues. CDR1 LNHNV and CDR2 YYDKDF come from the germline V gene (reference sequence). The ends lost 1 base at V and 2 bases at J; junction bases unmatched: 2.

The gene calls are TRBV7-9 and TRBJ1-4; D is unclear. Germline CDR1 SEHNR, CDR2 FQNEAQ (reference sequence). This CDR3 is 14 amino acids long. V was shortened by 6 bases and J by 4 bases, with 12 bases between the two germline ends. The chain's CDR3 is CASSIRGNNEKLFF. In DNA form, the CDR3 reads TGTGCCAGCAGTATTCGGGGAAATAATGAAAAACTGTTTTTT.

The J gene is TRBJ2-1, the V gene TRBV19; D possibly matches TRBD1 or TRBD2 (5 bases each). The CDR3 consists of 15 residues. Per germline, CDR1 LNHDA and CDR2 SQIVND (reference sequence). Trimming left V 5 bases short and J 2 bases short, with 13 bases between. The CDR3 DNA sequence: TGTGCCAGTAGTGTTCTGGGACCAACCTACAATGAGCAGTTCTTC. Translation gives CASSVLGPTYNEQFF.

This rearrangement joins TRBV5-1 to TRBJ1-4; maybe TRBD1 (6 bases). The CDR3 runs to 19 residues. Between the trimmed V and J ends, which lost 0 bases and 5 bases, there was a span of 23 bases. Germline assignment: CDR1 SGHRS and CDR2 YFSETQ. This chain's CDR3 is CASSLAPGGVRRKNEKLFF. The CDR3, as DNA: TGCGCCAGCAGCTTGGCCCCCGGGGGCGTTCGGAGGAAGAATGAAAAACTGTTTTTT.

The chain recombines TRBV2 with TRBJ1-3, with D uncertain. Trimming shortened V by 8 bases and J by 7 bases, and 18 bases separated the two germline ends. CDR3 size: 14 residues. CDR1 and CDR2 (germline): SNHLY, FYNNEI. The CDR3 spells CASHRTDLVNTIYF. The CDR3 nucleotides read TGTGCCAGCCACCGCACGGACCTAGTGAACACCATATATTTT.